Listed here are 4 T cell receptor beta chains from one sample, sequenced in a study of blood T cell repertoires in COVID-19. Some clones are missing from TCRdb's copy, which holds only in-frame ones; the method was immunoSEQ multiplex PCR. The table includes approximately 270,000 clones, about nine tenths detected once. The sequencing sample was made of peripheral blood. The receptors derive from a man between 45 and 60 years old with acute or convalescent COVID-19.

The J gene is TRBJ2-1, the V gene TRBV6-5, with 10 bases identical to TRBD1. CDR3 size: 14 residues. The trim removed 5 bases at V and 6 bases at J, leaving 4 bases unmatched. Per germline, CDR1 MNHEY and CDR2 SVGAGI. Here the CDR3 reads CASSRDRGGNEQFF. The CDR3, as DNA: TGTGCCAGCAGTAGGGACAGGGGAGGCAATGAGCAGTTCTTC.

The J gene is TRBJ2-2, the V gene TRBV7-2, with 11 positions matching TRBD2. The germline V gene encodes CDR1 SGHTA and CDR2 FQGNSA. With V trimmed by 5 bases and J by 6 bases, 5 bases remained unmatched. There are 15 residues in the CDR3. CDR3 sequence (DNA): TGTGCCAGCAGCGTTAGCGGGGGGGCCCCCGGGGAGCTGTTTTTT. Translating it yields CASSVSGGAPGELFF.

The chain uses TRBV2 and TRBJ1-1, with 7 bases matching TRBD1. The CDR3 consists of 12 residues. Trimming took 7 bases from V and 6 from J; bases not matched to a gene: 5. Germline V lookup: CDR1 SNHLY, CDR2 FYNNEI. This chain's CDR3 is CASTTGEPEAFF. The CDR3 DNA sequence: TGTGCCAGCACCACAGGGGAGCCTGAAGCTTTCTTT. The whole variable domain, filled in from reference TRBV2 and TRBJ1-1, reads EPEVTQTPSHQVTQMGQEVILRCVPISNHLYFYWYRQILGQKVEFLVSFYNNEISEKSEIFDDQFSVERPDGSNFTLKIRSTKLEDSAMYFCASTTGEPEAFFGQGTRLTVV.

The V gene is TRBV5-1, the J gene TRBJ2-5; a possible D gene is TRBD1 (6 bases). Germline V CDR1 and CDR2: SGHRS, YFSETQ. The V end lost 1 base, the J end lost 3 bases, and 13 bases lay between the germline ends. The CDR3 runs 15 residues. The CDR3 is CASSLRTGLKETQYF. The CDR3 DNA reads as TGCGCCAGCAGCTTGAGAACAGGGTTAAAAGAGACCCAGTACTTC.